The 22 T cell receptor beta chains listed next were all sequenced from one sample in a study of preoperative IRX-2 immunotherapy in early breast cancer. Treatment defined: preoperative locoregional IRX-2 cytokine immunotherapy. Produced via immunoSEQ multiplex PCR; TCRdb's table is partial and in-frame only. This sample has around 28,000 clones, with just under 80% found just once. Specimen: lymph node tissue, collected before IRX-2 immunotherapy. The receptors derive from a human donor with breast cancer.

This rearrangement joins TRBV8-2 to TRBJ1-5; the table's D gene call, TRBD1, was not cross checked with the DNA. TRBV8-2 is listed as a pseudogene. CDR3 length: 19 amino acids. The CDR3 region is CASSLSPARDRVSNQPQHF. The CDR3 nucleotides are TGTGCCAGCAGTTTGTCTCCCGCGCGCGACAGGGTGTCCAATCAGCCCCAGCATTTT.

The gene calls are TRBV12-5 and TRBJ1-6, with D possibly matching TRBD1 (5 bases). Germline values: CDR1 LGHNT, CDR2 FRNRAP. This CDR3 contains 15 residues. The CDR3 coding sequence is TGTGCCAGCAACCGGGACGGAGTCTCTAATTCACCCCTCCACTTT. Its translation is CASNRDGVSNSPLHF.

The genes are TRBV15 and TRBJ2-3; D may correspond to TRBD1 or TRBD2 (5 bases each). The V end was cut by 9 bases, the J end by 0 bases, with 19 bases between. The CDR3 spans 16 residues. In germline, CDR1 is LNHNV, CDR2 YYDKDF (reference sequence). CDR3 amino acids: CATKPGTQTSTDTQYF. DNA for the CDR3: TGTGCCACAAAGCCCGGGACCCAAACTAGCACAGATACGCAGTATTTT.

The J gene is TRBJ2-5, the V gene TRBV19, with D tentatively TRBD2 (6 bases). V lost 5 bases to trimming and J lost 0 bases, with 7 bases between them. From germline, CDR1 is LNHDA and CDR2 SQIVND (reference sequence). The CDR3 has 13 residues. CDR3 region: CASSGGYQETQYF. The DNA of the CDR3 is TGTGCCAGTAGTGGGGGGTACCAAGAGACCCAGTACTTC. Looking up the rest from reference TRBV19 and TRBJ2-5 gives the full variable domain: DGGITQSPKYLFRKEGQNVTLSCEQNLNHDAMYWYRQDPGQGLRLIYYSQIVNDFQKGDIAEGYSVSREKKESFPLTVTSAQKNPTAFYLCASSGGYQETQYFGPGTRLLVL.

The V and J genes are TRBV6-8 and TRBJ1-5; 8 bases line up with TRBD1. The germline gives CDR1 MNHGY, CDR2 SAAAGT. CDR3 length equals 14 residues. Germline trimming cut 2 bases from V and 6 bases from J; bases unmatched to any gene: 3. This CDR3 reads CASSYAGGRQPQHF. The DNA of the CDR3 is TGTGCCAGCAGTTACGCAGGGGGCCGTCAGCCCCAGCATTTT.

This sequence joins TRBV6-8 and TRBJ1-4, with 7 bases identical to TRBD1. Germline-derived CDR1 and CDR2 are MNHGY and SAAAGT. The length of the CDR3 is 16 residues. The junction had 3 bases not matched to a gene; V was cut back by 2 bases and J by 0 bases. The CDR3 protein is CASSYPGTATNEKLFF. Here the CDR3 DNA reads TGTGCCAGCAGTTACCCAGGGACAGCAACTAATGAAAAACTGTTTTTT.

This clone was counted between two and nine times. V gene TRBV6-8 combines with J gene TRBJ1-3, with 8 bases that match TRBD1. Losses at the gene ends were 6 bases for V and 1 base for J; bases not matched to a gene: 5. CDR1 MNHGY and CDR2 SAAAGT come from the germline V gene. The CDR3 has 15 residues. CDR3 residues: CASRSRGLSGNTIYF. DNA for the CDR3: TGTGCCAGCAGATCCAGGGGGCTATCTGGAAACACCATATATTTT.

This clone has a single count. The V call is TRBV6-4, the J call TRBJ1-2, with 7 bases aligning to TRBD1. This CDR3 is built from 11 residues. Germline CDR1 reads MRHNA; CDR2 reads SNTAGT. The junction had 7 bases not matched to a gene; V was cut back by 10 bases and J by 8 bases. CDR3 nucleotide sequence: TGTGCCATCACAGGGGCAGGGGGCTACACCTTC. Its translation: CAITGAGGYTF.

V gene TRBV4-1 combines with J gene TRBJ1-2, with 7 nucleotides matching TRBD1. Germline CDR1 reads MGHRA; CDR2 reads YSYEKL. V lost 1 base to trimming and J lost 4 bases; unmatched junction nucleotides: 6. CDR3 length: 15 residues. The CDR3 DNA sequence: TGCGCCAGCAGCCAAGTTCAGGGGGAAGCCTATGGCTACACCTTC. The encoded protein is CASSQVQGEAYGYTF.

CDR3 sequence: CASSLGTDPSYEQYF. For the CDR3, the DNA is TGTGCCAGCAGCCTAGGGACGGACCCATCCTACGAGCAGTACTTC. The chain joins TRBV11-3 to TRBJ2-7; the D gene could be TRBD1 or TRBD2 (5 bases each). Trimming took off 5 bases at V and 1 base at J, with 15 bases between the two ends. CDR1 is SGHNT, CDR2 YENEEA, per germline. This CDR3 has 15 residues.

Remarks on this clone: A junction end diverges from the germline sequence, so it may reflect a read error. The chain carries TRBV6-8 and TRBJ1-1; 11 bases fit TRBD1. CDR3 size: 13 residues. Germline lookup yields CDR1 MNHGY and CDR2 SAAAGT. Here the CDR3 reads CAISGTGGTEAFF. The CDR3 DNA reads TGTGCCATCAGTGGGACAGGGGGCACTGAAGCTTTCTTT.

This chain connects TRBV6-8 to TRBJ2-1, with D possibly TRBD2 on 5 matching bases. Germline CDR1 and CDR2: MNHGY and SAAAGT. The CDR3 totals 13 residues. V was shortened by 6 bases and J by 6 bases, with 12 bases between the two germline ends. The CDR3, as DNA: TGTGCCAGCAGGTCTACTAGAGTCAATGAGCAGTTCTTC. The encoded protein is CASRSTRVNEQFF.

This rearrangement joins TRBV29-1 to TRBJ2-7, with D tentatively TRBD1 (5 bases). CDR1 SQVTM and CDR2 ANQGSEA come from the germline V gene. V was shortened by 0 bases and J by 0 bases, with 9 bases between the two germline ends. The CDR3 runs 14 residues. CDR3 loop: CSVEEQANSYEQYF. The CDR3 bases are TGCAGCGTTGAAGAACAGGCCAACTCCTACGAGCAGTACTTC.

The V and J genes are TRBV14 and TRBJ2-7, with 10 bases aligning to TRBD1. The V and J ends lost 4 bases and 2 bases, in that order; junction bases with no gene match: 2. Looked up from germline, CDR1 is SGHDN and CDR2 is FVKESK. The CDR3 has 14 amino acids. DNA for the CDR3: TGTGCCAGCAGCCGGACAGGGGGAACCTACGAGCAGTACTTC. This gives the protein CASSRTGGTYEQYF.

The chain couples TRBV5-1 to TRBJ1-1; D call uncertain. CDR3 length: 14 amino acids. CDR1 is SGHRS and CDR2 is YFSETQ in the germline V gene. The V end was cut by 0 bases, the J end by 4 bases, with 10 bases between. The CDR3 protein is CASSLEDWSTEAFF. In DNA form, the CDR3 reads TGCGCCAGCAGCTTGGAAGATTGGTCCACTGAAGCTTTCTTT. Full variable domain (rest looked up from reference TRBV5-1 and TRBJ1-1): KAGVTQTPRYLIKTRGQQVTLSCSPISGHRSVSWYQQTPGQGLQFLFEYFSETQRNKGNFPGRFSGRQFSNSRSEMNVSTLELGDSALYLCASSLEDWSTEAFFGQGTRLTVV.

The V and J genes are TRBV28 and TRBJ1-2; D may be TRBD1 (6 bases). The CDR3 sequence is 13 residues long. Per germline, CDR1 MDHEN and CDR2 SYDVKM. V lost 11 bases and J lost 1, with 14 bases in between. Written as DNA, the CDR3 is TGTGCCGCCACGGACAGAAATAACTATGGCTACACCTTC. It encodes CAATDRNNYGYTF.

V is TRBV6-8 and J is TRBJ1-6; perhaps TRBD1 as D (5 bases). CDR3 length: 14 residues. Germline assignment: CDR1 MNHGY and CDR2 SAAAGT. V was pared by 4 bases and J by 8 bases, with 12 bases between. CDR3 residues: CASSWRGSDSPLHF. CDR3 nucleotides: TGTGCCAGCAGTTGGAGGGGATCGGATTCACCCCTCCACTTT.

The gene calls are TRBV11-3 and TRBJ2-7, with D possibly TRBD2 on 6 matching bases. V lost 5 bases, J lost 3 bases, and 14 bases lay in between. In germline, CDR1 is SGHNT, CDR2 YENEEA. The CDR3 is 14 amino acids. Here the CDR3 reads CASSLLAGYYEQYF. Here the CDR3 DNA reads TGTGCCAGCAGCCTACTTGCGGGGTACTACGAGCAGTACTTC.

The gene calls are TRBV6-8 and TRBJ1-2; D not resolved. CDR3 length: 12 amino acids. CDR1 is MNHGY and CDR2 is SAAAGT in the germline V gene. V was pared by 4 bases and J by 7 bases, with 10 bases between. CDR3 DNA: TGTGCCAGCAGTTTAAACTTAATTGGCTACACCTTC. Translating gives CASSLNLIGYTF.

CDR3: CASRYRVNTEAFF. In DNA form, the CDR3 reads TGCGCCAGCAGATACCGCGTGAACACTGAAGCTTTCTTT. V usage is TRBV10-2 and J usage is TRBJ1-1; D uncertain. Germline values: CDR1 WSHSY, CDR2 SAAADI. The V end lost 6 bases, the J end lost 0 bases, and 8 bases lay between the germline ends. The CDR3 runs 13 residues.

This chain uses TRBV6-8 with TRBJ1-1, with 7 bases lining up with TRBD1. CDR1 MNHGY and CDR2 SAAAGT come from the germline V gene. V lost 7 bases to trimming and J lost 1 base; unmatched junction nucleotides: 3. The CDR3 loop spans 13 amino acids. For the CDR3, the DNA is TGTGCCAGCACTAGGACAGGGAACACTGAAGCTTTCTTT. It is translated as CASTRTGNTEAFF.

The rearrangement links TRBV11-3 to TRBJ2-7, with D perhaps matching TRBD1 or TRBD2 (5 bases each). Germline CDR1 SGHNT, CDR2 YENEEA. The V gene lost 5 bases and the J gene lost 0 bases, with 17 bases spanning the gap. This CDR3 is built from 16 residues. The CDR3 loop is CASSLDNPGTSYEQYF. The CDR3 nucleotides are TGTGCCAGCAGCCTGGACAATCCAGGGACCTCCTACGAGCAGTACTTC.